This is a list of T cell receptor beta chains from one sample in a study of blood T cell repertoires in COVID-19. TCRdb's table, derived via immunoSEQ multiplex PCR, lists solely in-frame clones and lacks some. The sample lists approximately 480,000 clones; roughly 87% were seen once. The sample comprised peripheral blood. The receptors derive from a man aged 18 to 35 with COVID-19, enrolled during active disease. Each CDR3 is given without its conserved first and last residue.

j_call: TRBJ1-4
v_call: TRBV2
cdr3_aa: ASSPQTGGREKLF

j_call: TRBJ2-7
v_call: TRBV2
cdr3_aa: ASSGQGLGPYEQY

j_call: TRBJ2-2
v_call: TRBV9
cdr3_aa: ASSAGPEGELF

j_call: TRBJ1-1
v_call: TRBV13
cdr3_aa: ASSPTRQGNTEAF

j_call: TRBJ2-5
v_call: TRBV2
cdr3_aa: ASSRRSPNLQETQY

j_call: TRBJ2-1
v_call: TRBV30
cdr3_aa: AWSDSLQDRAWNEQF

j_call: TRBJ1-1
v_call: TRBV30
cdr3_aa: AWTMGRLNTEAF

j_call: TRBJ2-1
v_call: TRBV7-9
cdr3_aa: ASSLGVTSRNEQF

j_call: TRBJ2-7
v_call: TRBV5-6
cdr3_aa: ASSSTGVVSYEQY

j_call: TRBJ2-5
v_call: TRBV2
cdr3_aa: ASRGTGSQETQY

j_call: TRBJ2-1
v_call: TRBV7-3
cdr3_aa: ASSLGLGNYNEQF